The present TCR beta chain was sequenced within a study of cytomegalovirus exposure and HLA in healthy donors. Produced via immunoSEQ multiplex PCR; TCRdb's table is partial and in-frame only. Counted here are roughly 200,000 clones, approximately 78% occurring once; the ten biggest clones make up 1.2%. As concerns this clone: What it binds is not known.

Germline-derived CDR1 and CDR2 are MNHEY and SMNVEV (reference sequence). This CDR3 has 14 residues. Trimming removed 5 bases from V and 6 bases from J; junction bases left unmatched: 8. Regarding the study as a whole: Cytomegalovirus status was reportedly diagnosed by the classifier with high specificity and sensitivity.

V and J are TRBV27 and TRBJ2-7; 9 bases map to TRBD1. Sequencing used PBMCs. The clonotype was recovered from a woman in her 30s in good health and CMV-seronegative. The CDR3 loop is CASSPQTGGREQYF. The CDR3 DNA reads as TGTGCCAGCAGTCCACAGACAGGGGGGCGCGAGCAGTACTTC.